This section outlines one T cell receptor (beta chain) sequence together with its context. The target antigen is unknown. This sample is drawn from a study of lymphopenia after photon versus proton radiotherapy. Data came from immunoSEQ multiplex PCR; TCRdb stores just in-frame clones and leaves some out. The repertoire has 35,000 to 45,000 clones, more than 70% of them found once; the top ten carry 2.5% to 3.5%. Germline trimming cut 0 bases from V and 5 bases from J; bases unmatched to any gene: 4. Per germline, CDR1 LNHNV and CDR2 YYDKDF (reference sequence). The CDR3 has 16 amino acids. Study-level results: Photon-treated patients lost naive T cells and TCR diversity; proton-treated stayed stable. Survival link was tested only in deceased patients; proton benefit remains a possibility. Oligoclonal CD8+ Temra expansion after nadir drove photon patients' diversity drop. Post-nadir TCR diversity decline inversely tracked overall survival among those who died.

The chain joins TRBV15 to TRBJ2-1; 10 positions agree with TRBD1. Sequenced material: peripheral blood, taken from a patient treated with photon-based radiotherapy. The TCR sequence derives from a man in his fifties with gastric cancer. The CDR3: CATSRDRTGGHNEQFF. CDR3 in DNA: TGTGCCACCAGCAGAGATAGGACAGGGGGGCACAATGAGCAGTTCTTC.